This T cell receptor beta chain was identified in a study of OX40 agonist ivuxolimab in advanced cancers. With autoimmune disease history or systemic immunosuppression, patients were excluded. Generated by immunoSEQ multiplex PCR, the TCRdb table keeps only in-frame clones and is missing some. The data show tens of thousands of clones, roughly nine tenths seen once. V lost 5 bases to trimming and J lost 2 bases, with 16 bases between them. The CDR3 is 15 residues long. Germline V gene sequence: CDR1 SGHVS, CDR2 FNYEAQ. Material: CD4+ or CD8+ T cells sorted from blood, obtained in a trial of the OX40 agonist ivuxolimab. This clonotype was obtained from an adult with an advanced solid tumor such as melanoma, head and neck, liver or kidney cancer. The J gene is TRBJ2-7, the V gene TRBV7-6; TRBD1 or TRBD2 may be the D gene (5 bases each). CDR3 coding DNA: TGTGCCAGCAGCCCCGGACTTCTGGGGGCCTACGAGCAGTACTTC. This codes for CASSPGLLGAYEQYF.